The T cell receptor beta chain under discussion was sequenced for a study of cytomegalovirus exposure and HLA in healthy donors. Both 60 Vbeta primers and 13 Jbeta primers went into the PCR. Data came from immunoSEQ multiplex PCR; TCRdb stores just in-frame clones and leaves some out. Among some 120,000 clones listed, roughly 70% were seen once. For this clone: Its antigen is still unknown.

Study-wide points: Further analysis, carried out later, found HLA-associated TCR beta chains more clonally expanded than equally common other chains. In a later analysis, at a false discovery rate of 0.05, 16,951 TCR beta sequences matched HLA alleles. Rare TCR sequences predominated, though certain public TCRs were found in many donors.

Germline CDR1 is GTSNPN and CDR2 is SVGIG (reference sequence). Trimming took 5 bases from V and 5 from J; bases not matched to a gene: 11. This CDR3 contains 15 residues. Material: PBMCs. The source of this sequence is a man aged 40-49 years in good health and CMV-seropositive. The genes are TRBV30 and TRBJ1-1; TRBD1 aligns across 10 bases. The CDR3 reads CAWEPGTGVETEAFF. The CDR3 DNA reads as TGTGCCTGGGAACCCGGGACAGGGGTGGAGACTGAAGCTTTCTTT. The whole variable domain, remainder taken from reference TRBV30 and TRBJ1-1, is SQTIHQWPATLVQPVGSPLSLECTVEGTSNPNLYWYRQAAGRGLQLLFYSVGIGQISSEVPQNLSASRPQDRQFILSSKKLLLSDSGFYLCAWEPGTGVETEAFFGQGTRLTVV.